Listed below are T cell receptor beta chains from one sample, sequenced in a study of spatial heterogeneity in lung cancer. TCRdb analysed the 5' RACE reads with MiXCR anew, one entry per CDR3 protein. The table shows under 7,000 distinct CDR3 sequences, with 12% occurring only once. The specimen was normal lung tissue next to the tumor, collected at surgery. These TCRs come from a male donor with early-stage non-small cell lung cancer. Both conserved end residues are part of each CDR3. D genes are given only for firm matches. Clone size is not always given. Where it is, it says once, few, many or a class for expanded clones.

d_call: .; clone_size: medium-sized; j_call: TRBJ2-3; v_call: TRBV29-1; cdr3_nt: TGCAGCGTTGATAGTGACCTAGGCACAGATACGCAGTATTTT; cdr3_aa: CSVDSDLGTDTQYF
d_call: .; clone_size: .; j_call: TRBJ2-6; v_call: TRBV9; cdr3_nt: TGTGCCAGCAGCGTAATAGGTCCGACTGGGGCCAACGTCCTGACTTTC; cdr3_aa: CASSVIGPTGANVLTF
d_call: .; clone_size: medium-sized; j_call: TRBJ1-4; v_call: TRBV19; cdr3_nt: TGTGCCAGTAGTATGGGTGCGTCCAGCGGTGAAAAACTGTTTTTT; cdr3_aa: CASSMGASSGEKLFF
d_call: .; clone_size: .; j_call: TRBJ2-7; v_call: TRBV10-3; cdr3_nt: TGTGCCATCACCGAAGGGCTAGAGCAGTACTTC; cdr3_aa: CAITEGLEQYF
d_call: .; clone_size: few; j_call: TRBJ1-1; v_call: TRBV9; cdr3_nt: TGTGCCAGCAGCGGGACACAGGGCTCTGAAGCTTTCTTT; cdr3_aa: CASSGTQGSEAFF
d_call: TRBD1; clone_size: few; j_call: TRBJ1-2; v_call: TRBV29-1; cdr3_nt: TGCAGCGTTGGCGGACAGGGAAACTATGGCTACACCTTC; cdr3_aa: CSVGGQGNYGYTF
d_call: .; clone_size: few; j_call: TRBJ1-2; v_call: TRBV12-3/TRBV12-4; cdr3_nt: TGTGCCAGCAGTCCCAACAGGGTTAACTATGGCTACACCTTC; cdr3_aa: CASSPNRVNYGYTF
d_call: .; clone_size: medium-sized; j_call: TRBJ2-4; v_call: TRBV20-1; cdr3_nt: TGCAGTGCTAGAGACGCCAGTAGGCAGTACTTC; cdr3_aa: CSARDASRQYF
d_call: .; clone_size: few; j_call: TRBJ2-1; v_call: TRBV15; cdr3_nt: TGTGCCACCAGCAGAGCTAGGCCAGGGGAGATCAATGAGCAGTTCTTC; cdr3_aa: CATSRARPGEINEQFF
d_call: TRBD1; clone_size: many; j_call: TRBJ2-7; v_call: TRBV18; cdr3_nt: TGTGCCAGCTCACCAGGACAGGGGTCCTACGAGCAGTACTTC; cdr3_aa: CASSPGQGSYEQYF
d_call: TRBD2; clone_size: many; j_call: TRBJ2-5; v_call: TRBV7-8; cdr3_nt: TGTGCCAGCAGCTTAGCGGGACTAGCGGGAGCGACAGAGACCCAGTACTTC; cdr3_aa: CASSLAGLAGATETQYF
d_call: TRBD2; clone_size: many; j_call: TRBJ2-1; v_call: TRBV20-1; cdr3_nt: TGCAGTGCTAGAGCCCTAGCGGGAGGGCCCTACAATGAGCAGTTCTTC; cdr3_aa: CSARALAGGPYNEQFF
d_call: .; clone_size: many; j_call: TRBJ1-2; v_call: TRBV6-5; cdr3_nt: TGTGCCAGCGGGTTTAGCAGGGGACGGGGCTACACCTTC; cdr3_aa: CASGFSRGRGYTF
d_call: TRBD2; clone_size: many; j_call: TRBJ2-7; v_call: TRBV13; cdr3_nt: TGTGCCAGCAGCCCCCGGACTAGCGGGATCTACGAGCAGTACTTC; cdr3_aa: CASSPRTSGIYEQYF
d_call: TRBD1; clone_size: .; j_call: TRBJ1-5; v_call: TRBV4-2; cdr3_nt: TGTGCCAGCAGCCACGATAACAGGGGGTTACAGCCCCAGCATTTT; cdr3_aa: CASSHDNRGLQPQHF
d_call: TRBD1; clone_size: many; j_call: TRBJ1-1; v_call: TRBV7-2; cdr3_nt: TGTGCCAGCAGCTTAGGGGACAGGATGAACACTGAAGCTTTCTTT; cdr3_aa: CASSLGDRMNTEAFF
d_call: .; clone_size: many; j_call: TRBJ2-2; v_call: TRBV4-1; cdr3_nt: TGCGCCAGCAGCCAAGTACTCGGGGAGCTGTTTTTT; cdr3_aa: CASSQVLGELFF
d_call: .; clone_size: medium-sized; j_call: TRBJ2-2; v_call: TRBV28; cdr3_nt: TGTGCCAGCAGGAGGGAGGCGGGGGAGCTGTTTTTT; cdr3_aa: CASRREAGELFF
d_call: .; clone_size: many; j_call: TRBJ2-3; v_call: TRBV10-2; cdr3_nt: TGCGCCAGCGGCTGGACAGCTCAGTATTTT; cdr3_aa: CASGWTAQYF
d_call: TRBD2; clone_size: medium-sized; j_call: TRBJ2-3; v_call: TRBV6-5; cdr3_nt: TGTGCCAGCAGCCTACTAGCGGGAGGCAGCGATACGCAGTATTTT; cdr3_aa: CASSLLAGGSDTQYF
d_call: .; clone_size: many; j_call: TRBJ1-5; v_call: TRBV2; cdr3_nt: TGTGCCAGCAGTGGACAGACGGGTCAGCCCCAGCATTTT; cdr3_aa: CASSGQTGQPQHF
d_call: .; clone_size: .; j_call: TRBJ2-5; v_call: TRBV5-1; cdr3_nt: TGCGCCAGCAACCCAAGACGGACCCAAGGGACCCAGTACTTC; cdr3_aa: CASNPRRTQGTQYF
d_call: .; clone_size: many; j_call: TRBJ2-7; v_call: TRBV18; cdr3_nt: TGTGCCAGCTCACCAGGTAGGGGCGGAGAATACGAGCAGTACTTC; cdr3_aa: CASSPGRGGEYEQYF
d_call: TRBD2; clone_size: many; j_call: TRBJ2-5; v_call: TRBV20-1; cdr3_nt: TGCAGTGCTAGGGCCGGGGGTAGCGGGCAAGAGACCCAGTACTTC; cdr3_aa: CSARAGGSGQETQYF
d_call: TRBD2; clone_size: once; j_call: TRBJ2-2; v_call: TRBV9; cdr3_nt: TGTGCCAGCACCCAGACGCGGGGGACCGGGGAGCTGTTTTTT; cdr3_aa: CASTQTRGTGELFF
d_call: .; clone_size: many; j_call: TRBJ2-1; v_call: TRBV9; cdr3_nt: TGTGCCAGCAGCAAAGGGGGACTCCCGTTTGATGAGCAGTTCTTC; cdr3_aa: CASSKGGLPFDEQFF
d_call: .; clone_size: medium-sized; j_call: TRBJ1-2; v_call: TRBV12-3/TRBV12-4; cdr3_nt: TGTGCCAGCAGCCTTGACAGCACAGGCTATGGCTACACCTTC; cdr3_aa: CASSLDSTGYGYTF
d_call: .; clone_size: many; j_call: TRBJ1-4; v_call: TRBV7-2; cdr3_nt: TGTGCCAGCAGCTCGCGGGGACACACTAATGAAAAACTGTTTTTT; cdr3_aa: CASSSRGHTNEKLFF
d_call: TRBD2; clone_size: medium-sized; j_call: TRBJ2-7; v_call: TRBV20-1; cdr3_nt: TGCAGTGCCTTGCGGGAGCCCGAGCAGTACTTC; cdr3_aa: CSALREPEQYF
d_call: TRBD2; clone_size: .; j_call: TRBJ2-1; v_call: TRBV7-2; cdr3_nt: TGTACCAGCAGCGCCGGGACTAGCGCTTACGATGAGCAGTTCTTC; cdr3_aa: CTSSAGTSAYDEQFF
d_call: .; clone_size: many; j_call: TRBJ1-1; v_call: TRBV14; cdr3_nt: TGTGCCAGCAGCCAATGGGACGGTCTAGAAGCTTTCTTT; cdr3_aa: CASSQWDGLEAFF
d_call: TRBD2; clone_size: medium-sized; j_call: TRBJ2-1; v_call: TRBV12-3/TRBV12-4; cdr3_nt: TGTGCCAGCAGTTTGGGCGGGAGTAAGTACAATGAGCAGTTCTTC; cdr3_aa: CASSLGGSKYNEQFF
d_call: TRBD1; clone_size: medium-sized; j_call: TRBJ2-1; v_call: TRBV3-1; cdr3_nt: TGTGCCAGCAGCCGGGACAGGTACAATGAGCAGTTCTTC; cdr3_aa: CASSRDRYNEQFF
d_call: TRBD2; clone_size: many; j_call: TRBJ2-2; v_call: TRBV12-3/TRBV12-4; cdr3_nt: TGTGCCAGCCAGCCGACTAGCGGGAACACCGGGGAGCTGTTTTTT; cdr3_aa: CASQPTSGNTGELFF
d_call: .; clone_size: medium-sized; j_call: TRBJ2-1; v_call: TRBV7-9; cdr3_nt: TGTGCCAGCAGCCACGGGAGCGACAGCTACAATGAGCAGTTCTTC; cdr3_aa: CASSHGSDSYNEQFF
d_call: .; clone_size: medium-sized; j_call: TRBJ1-5; v_call: TRBV5-1; cdr3_nt: TGCGCCAGCAGTTCGGACGTCAATCAGCCCCAGCATTTT; cdr3_aa: CASSSDVNQPQHF
d_call: TRBD1; clone_size: large; j_call: TRBJ1-1; v_call: TRBV20-1; cdr3_nt: TGCAGTGCTAGAGTCCCGATTCCGGGACAGGGAACTGTATCTTTCTTT; cdr3_aa: CSARVPIPGQGTVSFF
d_call: TRBD1; clone_size: many; j_call: TRBJ1-1; v_call: TRBV6-1; cdr3_nt: TGTGCCAGCAGCGAAAGGACAGGGCTGACTGAAGCTTTCTTT; cdr3_aa: CASSERTGLTEAFF
d_call: .; clone_size: .; j_call: TRBJ2-3; v_call: TRBV20-1; cdr3_nt: TGCAGTGCTAGGGGAGGCGCGGGCGGCGCAGATACGCAGTATTTT; cdr3_aa: CSARGGAGGADTQYF
d_call: TRBD1; clone_size: medium-sized; j_call: TRBJ1-5; v_call: TRBV12-3/TRBV12-4; cdr3_nt: TGTGCCAGCAGTTTGGTACAGGGGGGTCAGCCCCAGCATTTT; cdr3_aa: CASSLVQGGQPQHF
d_call: .; clone_size: many; j_call: TRBJ2-5; v_call: TRBV20-1; cdr3_nt: TGCAGTGCCGGCCTCCTTTGGACCCAGTACTTC; cdr3_aa: CSAGLLWTQYF